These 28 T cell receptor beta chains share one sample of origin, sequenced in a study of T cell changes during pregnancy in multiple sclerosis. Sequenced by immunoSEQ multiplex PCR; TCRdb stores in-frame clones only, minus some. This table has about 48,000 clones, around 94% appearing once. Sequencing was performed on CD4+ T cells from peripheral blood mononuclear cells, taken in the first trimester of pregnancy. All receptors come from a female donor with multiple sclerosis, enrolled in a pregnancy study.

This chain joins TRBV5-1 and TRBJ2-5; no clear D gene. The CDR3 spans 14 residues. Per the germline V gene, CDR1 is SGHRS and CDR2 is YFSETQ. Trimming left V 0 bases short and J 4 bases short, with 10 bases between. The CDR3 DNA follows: TGCGCCAGCAGCTTGGGGGCTCCCGGAGAGACCCAGTACTTC. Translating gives CASSLGAPGETQYF.

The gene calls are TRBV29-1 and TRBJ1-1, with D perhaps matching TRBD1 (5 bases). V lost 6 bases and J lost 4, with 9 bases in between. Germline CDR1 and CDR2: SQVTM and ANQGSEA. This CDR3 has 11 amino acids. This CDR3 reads CSVSTGTEAFF. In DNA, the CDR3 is TGCAGCGTATCAACAGGCACTGAAGCTTTCTTT.

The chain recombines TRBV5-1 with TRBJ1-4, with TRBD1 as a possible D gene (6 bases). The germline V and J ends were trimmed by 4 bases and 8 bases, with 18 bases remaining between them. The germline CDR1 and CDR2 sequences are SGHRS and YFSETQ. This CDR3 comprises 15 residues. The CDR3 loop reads CASSTTGINGEKLFF. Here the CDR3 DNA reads TGCGCCAGCAGCACCACAGGGATAAATGGAGAAAAACTGTTTTTT. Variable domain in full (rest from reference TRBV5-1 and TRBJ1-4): KAGVTQTPRYLIKTRGQQVTLSCSPISGHRSVSWYQQTPGQGLQFLFEYFSETQRNKGNFPGRFSGRQFSNSRSEMNVSTLELGDSALYLCASSTTGINGEKLFFGSGTQLSVL.

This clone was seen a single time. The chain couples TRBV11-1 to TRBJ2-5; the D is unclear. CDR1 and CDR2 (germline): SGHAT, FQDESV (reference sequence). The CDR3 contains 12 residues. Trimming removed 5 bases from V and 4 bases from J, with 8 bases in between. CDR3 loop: CASSRERETQYF. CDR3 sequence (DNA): TGTGCCAGCAGCAGAGAAAGAGAGACCCAGTACTTC.

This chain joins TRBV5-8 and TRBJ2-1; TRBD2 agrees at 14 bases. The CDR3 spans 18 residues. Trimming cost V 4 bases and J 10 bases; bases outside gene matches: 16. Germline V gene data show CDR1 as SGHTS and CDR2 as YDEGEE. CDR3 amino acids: CASSHWTSGGHRGGEQFF. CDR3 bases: TGTGCCAGCAGCCACTGGACTAGCGGGGGGCACCGGGGAGGGGAGCAGTTCTTC.

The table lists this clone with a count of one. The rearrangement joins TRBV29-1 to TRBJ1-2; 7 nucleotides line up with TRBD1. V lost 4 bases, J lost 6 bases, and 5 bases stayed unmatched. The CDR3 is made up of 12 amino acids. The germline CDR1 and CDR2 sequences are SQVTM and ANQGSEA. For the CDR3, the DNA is TGCAGCGTTGTGGGGACAGAAGATGGCTACACCTTC. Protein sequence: CSVVGTEDGYTF.

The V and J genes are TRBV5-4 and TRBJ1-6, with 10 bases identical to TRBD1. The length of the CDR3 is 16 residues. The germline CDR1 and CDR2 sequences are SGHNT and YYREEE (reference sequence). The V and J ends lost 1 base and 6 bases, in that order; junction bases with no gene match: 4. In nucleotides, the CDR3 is TGTGCCAGCAGCTTGTCGACAGGGGGCCTTAATTCACCCCTCCACTTT. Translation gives CASSLSTGGLNSPLHF.

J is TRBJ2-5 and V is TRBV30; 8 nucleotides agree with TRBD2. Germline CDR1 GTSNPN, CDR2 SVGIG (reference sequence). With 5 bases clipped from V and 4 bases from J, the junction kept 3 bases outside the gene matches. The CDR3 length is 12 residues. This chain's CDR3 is CAWGRGGETQYF. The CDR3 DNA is TGTGCCTGGGGTCGGGGGGGAGAGACCCAGTACTTC.

The CDR3 reads CSVAVRTFSGNTIYF. The CDR3 DNA is TGCAGCGTGGCGGTAAGGACATTCTCTGGAAACACCATATATTTT. The chain combines TRBV29-1 with TRBJ1-3; D might be TRBD1 (5 bases). Between the trimmed V and J ends, which lost 6 bases and 0 bases, there was a span of 15 bases. This CDR3 has 15 amino acids. The V gene's germline CDR1 is SQVTM and CDR2 ANQGSEA.

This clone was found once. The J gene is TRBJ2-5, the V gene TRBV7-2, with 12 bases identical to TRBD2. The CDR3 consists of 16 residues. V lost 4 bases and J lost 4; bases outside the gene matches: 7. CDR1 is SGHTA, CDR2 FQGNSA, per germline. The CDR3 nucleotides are TGTGCCAGCAGCTCTACTAGCGGGGGGTTTGGAGAGACCCAGTACTTC. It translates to CASSSTSGGFGETQYF.

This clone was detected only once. Written as DNA, the CDR3 is TGTGCCAGCAGCGTAGGGTCGGGACAGAACTATGGCTACACCTTC. Amino acids: CASSVGSGQNYGYTF. The V gene is TRBV9, the J gene TRBJ1-2; TRBD1 agrees at 7 bases. This CDR3 comprises 15 residues. The V gene's germline CDR1 is SGDLS and CDR2 YYNGEE. V lost 0 bases, J lost 2 bases, and 4 bases stayed unmatched.

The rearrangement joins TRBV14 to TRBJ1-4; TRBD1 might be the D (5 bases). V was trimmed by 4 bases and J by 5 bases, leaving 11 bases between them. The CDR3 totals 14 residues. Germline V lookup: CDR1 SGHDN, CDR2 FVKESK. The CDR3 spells CASSREGINEKLFF. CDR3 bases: TGTGCCAGCAGCCGGGAGGGGATAAATGAAAAACTGTTTTTT.

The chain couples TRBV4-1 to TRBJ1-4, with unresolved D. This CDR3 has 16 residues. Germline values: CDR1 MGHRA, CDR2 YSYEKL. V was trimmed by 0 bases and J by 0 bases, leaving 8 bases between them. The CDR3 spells CASSQDQAATNEKLFF. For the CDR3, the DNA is TGCGCCAGCAGCCAAGATCAGGCAGCAACTAATGAAAAACTGTTTTTT.

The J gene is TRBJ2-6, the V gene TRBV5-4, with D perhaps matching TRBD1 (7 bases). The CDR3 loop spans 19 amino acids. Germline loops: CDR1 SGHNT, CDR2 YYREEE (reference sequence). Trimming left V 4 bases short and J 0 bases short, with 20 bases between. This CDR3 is CASSAYGRQGHSGANVLTF. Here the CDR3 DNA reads TGTGCCAGCAGCGCCTACGGGAGACAGGGTCACTCTGGGGCCAACGTCCTGACTTTC.

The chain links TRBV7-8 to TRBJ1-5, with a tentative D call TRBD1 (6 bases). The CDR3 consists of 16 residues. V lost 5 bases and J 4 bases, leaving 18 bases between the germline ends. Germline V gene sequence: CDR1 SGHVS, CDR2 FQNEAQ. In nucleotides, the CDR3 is TGTGCCAGCAGCCAAAGGGGGGGGGCGGGAAATCAGCCCCAGCATTTT. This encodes CASSQRGGAGNQPQHF.

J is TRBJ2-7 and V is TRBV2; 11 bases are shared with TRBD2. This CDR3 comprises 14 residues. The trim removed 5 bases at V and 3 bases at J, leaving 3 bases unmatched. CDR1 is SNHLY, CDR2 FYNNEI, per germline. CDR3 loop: CASSTLAGGYEQYF. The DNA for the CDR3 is TGTGCCAGCAGTACCCTAGCGGGGGGCTACGAGCAGTACTTC.

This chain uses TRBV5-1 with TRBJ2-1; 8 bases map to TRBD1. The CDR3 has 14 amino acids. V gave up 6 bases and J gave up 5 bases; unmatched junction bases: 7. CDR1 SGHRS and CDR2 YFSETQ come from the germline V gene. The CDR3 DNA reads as TGCGCCAGCACCCGGACAGGGACAAACAATGAGCAGTTCTTC. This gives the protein CASTRTGTNNEQFF.

CDR3 amino acids: CASSRDRGRNQPQHF. The CDR3 DNA reads TGTGCCAGCAGCCGGGACAGGGGGAGGAATCAGCCCCAGCATTTT. The genes are TRBV6-1 and TRBJ1-5; the match to TRBD1 covers 11 bases. In germline, CDR1 is MNHNS, CDR2 SASEGT. The CDR3 sequence is 15 residues long. V lost 6 bases, J lost 4 bases, and 5 bases stayed unmatched.

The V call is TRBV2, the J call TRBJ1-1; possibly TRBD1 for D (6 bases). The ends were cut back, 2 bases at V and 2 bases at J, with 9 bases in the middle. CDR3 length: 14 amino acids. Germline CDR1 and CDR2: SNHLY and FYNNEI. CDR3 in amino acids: CASSERGANTEAFF. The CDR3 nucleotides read TGTGCCAGCAGTGAACGGGGGGCCAACACTGAAGCTTTCTTT. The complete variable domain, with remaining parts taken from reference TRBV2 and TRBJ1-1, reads EPEVTQTPSHQVTQMGQEVILRCVPISNHLYFYWYRQILGQKVEFLVSFYNNEISEKSEIFDDQFSVERPDGSNFTLKIRSTKLEDSAMYFCASSERGANTEAFFGQGTRLTVV.

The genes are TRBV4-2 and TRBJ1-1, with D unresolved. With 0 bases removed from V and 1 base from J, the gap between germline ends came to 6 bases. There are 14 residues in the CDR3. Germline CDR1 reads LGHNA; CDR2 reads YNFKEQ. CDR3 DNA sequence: TGTGCCAGCAGCCAAGATCTAAGGAACACTGAAGCTTTCTTT. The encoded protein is CASSQDLRNTEAFF.

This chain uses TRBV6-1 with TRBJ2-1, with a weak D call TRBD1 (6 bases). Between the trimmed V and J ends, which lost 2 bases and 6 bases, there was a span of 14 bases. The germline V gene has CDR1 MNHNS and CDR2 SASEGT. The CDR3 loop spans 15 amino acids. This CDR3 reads CASSELLGDTNEQFF. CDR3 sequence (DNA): TGTGCCAGCAGTGAACTTTTGGGGGACACCAATGAGCAGTTCTTC.

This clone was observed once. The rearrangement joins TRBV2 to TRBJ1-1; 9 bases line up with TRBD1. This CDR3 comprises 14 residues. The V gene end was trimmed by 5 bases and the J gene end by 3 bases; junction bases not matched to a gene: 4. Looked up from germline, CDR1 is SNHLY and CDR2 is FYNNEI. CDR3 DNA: TGTGCCAGCAGTCGGACAGGGGTCTACACTGAAGCTTTCTTT. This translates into CASSRTGVYTEAFF.

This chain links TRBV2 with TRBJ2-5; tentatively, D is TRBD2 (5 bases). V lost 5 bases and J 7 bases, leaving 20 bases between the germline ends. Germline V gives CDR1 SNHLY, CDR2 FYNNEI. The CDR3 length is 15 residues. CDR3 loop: CASSNSAPAGGTQYF. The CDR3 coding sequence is TGTGCCAGCAGTAATTCTGCACCCGCGGGCGGGACCCAGTACTTC.

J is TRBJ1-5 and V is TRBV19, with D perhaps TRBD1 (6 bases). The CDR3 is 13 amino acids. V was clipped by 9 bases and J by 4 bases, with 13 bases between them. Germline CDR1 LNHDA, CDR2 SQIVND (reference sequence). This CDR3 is CASSDRRNQPQHF. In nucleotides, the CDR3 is TGTGCCAGCAGTGACAGGAGGAATCAGCCCCAGCATTTT.

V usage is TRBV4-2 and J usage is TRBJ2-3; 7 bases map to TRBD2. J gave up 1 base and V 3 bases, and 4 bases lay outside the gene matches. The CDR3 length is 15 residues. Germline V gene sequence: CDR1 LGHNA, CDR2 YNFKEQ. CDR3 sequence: CASSQQRGRTDTQYF. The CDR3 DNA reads TGTGCCAGCAGCCAGCAGCGGGGACGCACAGATACGCAGTATTTT.

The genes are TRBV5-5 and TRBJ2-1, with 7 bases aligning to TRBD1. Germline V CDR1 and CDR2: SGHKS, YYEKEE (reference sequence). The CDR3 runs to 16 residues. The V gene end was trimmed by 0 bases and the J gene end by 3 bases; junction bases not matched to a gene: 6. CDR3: CASSLDARGIYNEQFF. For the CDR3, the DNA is TGTGCCAGCAGCTTGGATGCCAGGGGGATCTACAATGAGCAGTTCTTC.

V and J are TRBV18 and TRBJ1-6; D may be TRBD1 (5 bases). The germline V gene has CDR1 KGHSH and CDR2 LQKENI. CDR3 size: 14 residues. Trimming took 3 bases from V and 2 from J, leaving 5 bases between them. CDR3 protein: CASSPTAYNSPLHF. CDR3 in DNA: TGTGCCAGCTCACCGACAGCCTATAATTCACCCCTCCACTTT.

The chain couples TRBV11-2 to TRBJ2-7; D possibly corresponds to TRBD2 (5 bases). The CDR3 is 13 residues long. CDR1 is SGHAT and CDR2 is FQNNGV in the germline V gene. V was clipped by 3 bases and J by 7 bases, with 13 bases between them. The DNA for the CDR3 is TGTGCCAGCAGCTTCGTCGGGGAGAGGGAGCAGTACTTC. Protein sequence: CASSFVGEREQYF.